This T cell receptor (beta chain) was identified in a study of blood T cell repertoires in COVID-19. Study-level information: Donors in the United States, Italy and Spain gave samples during acute or convalescent COVID-19.

This CDR3 spans 16 amino acids. Trimming pared 4 bases from V and 6 bases from J, leaving 20 bases between. Germline V lookup: CDR1 SGHNT, CDR2 YYREEE (reference sequence). Produced via immunoSEQ multiplex PCR; TCRdb's table is partial and in-frame only. The repertoire includes approximately 490,000 clones, approximately 86% of them detected once, and about 0.65% sits in the top ten. This clone was seen just once. The clonotype comes from a woman under 30 who had recovered from COVID-19. The genes are TRBV5-4 and TRBJ2-1, with D possibly TRBD2 on 6 matching bases. The sequenced sample was PBMCs or T cells enriched from blood (not recorded which). The CDR3 DNA follows: TGTGCCAGCAGCACTACGGGACTCCTTACTTTCAATGAGCAGTTCTTC. Amino acids: CASSTTGLLTFNEQFF.